This TCR beta chain came from a study of blood T cell repertoires in COVID-19. Study context: T cells, B-cell-depleted T cells, or PBMCs supplied cDNA or gDNA.

Per the original data handling: Estimated nucleated cell counts came from reference gene primer amplification. Assay: immunoSEQ multiplex PCR; the TCRdb copy retains only in-frame clones and omits some. V and J calls and clone size are as listed in that table; D and trimming were resolved from the DNA. The table shows about 380,000 clones, with roughly 85% occurring only once. Sequencing was carried out using peripheral blood. This TCR came from a woman younger than 30 with acute or convalescent COVID-19.

The CDR3 DNA reads TGTGCCAGCAGACAGGGACAGTATAATGAAAAACTGTTTTTT. It yields the protein CASRQGQYNEKLFF. The chain links TRBV27 to TRBJ1-4, with TRBD1 matching over 7 bases. Germline V gene sequence: CDR1 MNHEY, CDR2 SMNVEV (reference sequence). The CDR3 sequence is 14 residues long. V shed 6 bases, J shed 4 bases, and the junction held 5 bases outside the gene matches.